Sequencing of this TCR beta chain was carried out in a study of beta chain features in type 1 diabetes. Whole-study findings and limits: People with Type 1 diabetes carried modestly yet significantly shorter TCRB CDR3s in all four CD4+ subsets.

Reverse transcription of all isolated RNA meant that expressed TCRB transcripts were sequenced. The study sequenced naive, central memory and regulatory T cell samples to an average of roughly 4 million reads. TCRdb's table, derived via immunoSEQ multiplex PCR, lists solely in-frame clones and lacks some. Seen here are about 660,000 clones, about an eighth observed once, and the top ten hold 0.03% to 0.04%. This clone has more than one count but fewer than ten. Its antigen is not identified. The sample has other DNA sequences that encode this CDR3 too. The CDR3 spans 13 residues. The J segment lost 4 bases and the V segment lost 5 bases, leaving 4 bases of the junction unmatched. CDR1 is SGHTA, CDR2 FQGNSA, per germline.

Material: naive CD4+ T cells from blood. The clonotype originates from a man aged 18 to 35 with type 1 diabetes. V is TRBV7-2 and J is TRBJ1-2; 7 bases agree with TRBD1. CDR3 sequence: CASSIGTAYGYTF. In DNA form, the CDR3 reads TGTGCCAGCAGCATAGGGACAGCCTATGGCTACACCTTC.